One and the same sample provided the 19 T cell receptor beta chains below, sequenced in a study of blood T cells in healthy people across ages. A J-beta primer mix and a sample-barcoded 5' primer were used in a second PCR of about 7 to 12 cycles. MiXCR, run by TCRdb on the 5' RACE reads, gives a single entry per CDR3 protein. The sample carries about 640,000 distinct CDR3 sequences, around 31% recorded once. The specimen sequenced was blood. Source of these receptors: a woman of 80 years or more in good health.

This clonotype came up many times. The genes are TRBV20-1 and TRBJ2-1; TRBD2 matches 13 bases. There are 15 residues in the CDR3. J was trimmed by 4 bases and V by 3 bases; bases with no gene match: 3. From germline, CDR1 is DFQATT and CDR2 SNEGSKA (reference sequence). In nucleotides, the CDR3 is TGCAGTGCTAGCCGACTAGCGGGGGGATACAATGAGCAGTTCTTC. This encodes CSASRLAGGYNEQFF.

The chain carries TRBV21-1 and TRBJ2-2; the table names TRBD1, a call not compared with the DNA. TRBV21-1 is a pseudogene segment. The CDR3 consists of 15 residues. CDR3 in DNA: TGTGCCAGCAGCAAAGAACGGGAGAACACCGGGGAGCTGTTTTTT. Translated, it gives CASSKERENTGELFF.

V gene TRBV11-2 combines with J gene TRBJ1-2; D is unresolved. The CDR3 extends over 15 amino acids. The V end was cut by 5 bases, the J end by 0 bases, with 13 bases between. CDR1 SGHAT and CDR2 FQNNGV come from the germline V gene. CDR3 amino acids: CASSPNPWPNYGYTF. CDR3 DNA: TGTGCCAGCAGCCCCAATCCTTGGCCTAACTATGGCTACACCTTC.

J is TRBJ1-2 and V is TRBV10-3; the match to TRBD1 covers 8 bases. Losses at the gene ends were 6 bases for V and 1 base for J; bases not matched to a gene: 4. Germline loops: CDR1 ENHRY, CDR2 SYGVKD. The CDR3 totals 14 residues. The CDR3 region has the DNA TGTGCCATCAGCGCGGACAGGGTTAACTATGGCTACACCTTC. Its translation: CAISADRVNYGYTF.

V usage is TRBV29-1 and J usage is TRBJ2-7; the match to TRBD1 covers 8 bases. The V and J ends lost 2 bases and 3 bases, in that order; junction bases with no gene match: 0. The CDR3 runs to 12 residues. The germline gives CDR1 SQVTM, CDR2 ANQGSEA. CDR3 in amino acids: CSVETGGYEQYF. The CDR3 nucleotides read TGCAGCGTTGAAACAGGGGGCTACGAGCAGTACTTC.

The sample holds one count of this clonotype. A much larger clone differs by one base, so this may be a read error. The rearrangement links TRBV5-1 to TRBJ2-5; tentative D call: TRBD1 (5 bases). V lost 4 bases and J 5 bases, leaving 18 bases between the germline ends. The CDR3 length is 15 residues. Germline lookup yields CDR1 SGHRS and CDR2 YFSETQ. The CDR3 DNA reads as TGCGCCAGCAGCCCAGTTGCAGGGTCGGTTGAGACCCAGTACTTC. Its protein product is CASSPVAGSVETQYF.

The chain links TRBV29-1 to TRBJ1-2; D gene unclear. The CDR3 covers 11 residues. V was pared by 7 bases and J by 6 bases, with 12 bases between. The germline gives CDR1 SQVTM, CDR2 ANQGSEA. In DNA, the CDR3 is TGCAGCGGCACGGCAGCGGATGGCTACACCTTC. Its translation is CSGTAADGYTF. The whole variable domain, remainder taken from reference TRBV29-1 and TRBJ1-2, is SAVISQKPSRDICQRGTSLTIQCQVDSQVTMMFWYRQQPGQSLTLIATANQGSEATYESGFVIDKFPISRPNLTFSTLTVSNMSPEDSSIYLCSGTAADGYTFGSGTRLTVV.

This clonotype showed up just a few times. The chain couples TRBV7-9 to TRBJ1-1; D may be TRBD1 (5 bases). From germline, CDR1 is SEHNR and CDR2 FQNEAQ (reference sequence). The CDR3 consists of 14 residues. V dropped 2 bases and J dropped 5 bases, with 12 bases sitting between them. In nucleotides, the CDR3 is TGTGCCAGCAGCTTATATACGGGGGGGACTGAAGCTTTCTTT. Its protein product is CASSLYTGGTEAFF.

The chain joins TRBV10-3 to TRBJ1-2; a weak D match, TRBD1 (5 bases). Looked up from germline, CDR1 is ENHRY and CDR2 is SYGVKD. This CDR3 contains 17 residues. V lost 0 bases, J lost 6 bases, and 20 bases lay in between. This chain's CDR3 is CAISESAGAGSLHGYTF. In nucleotides, the CDR3 is TGTGCCATCAGTGAGTCGGCCGGGGCGGGATCTCTTCATGGCTACACCTTC.

The chain employs TRBV19 and TRBJ1-4; the match to TRBD1 covers 10 bases. This CDR3 has 14 amino acids. Germline CDR1 is LNHDA and CDR2 is SQIVND (reference sequence). J lost 6 bases, V lost 5 bases, and 3 bases had no gene match. The CDR3 sequence is CASSVGTGDEKLFF. CDR3 DNA: TGTGCCAGTAGTGTTGGGACAGGGGATGAAAAACTGTTTTTT. The whole variable domain, filled in from reference TRBV19 and TRBJ1-4, reads DGGITQSPKYLFRKEGQNVTLSCEQNLNHDAMYWYRQDPGQGLRLIYYSQIVNDFQKGDIAEGYSVSREKKESFPLTVTSAQKNPTAFYLCASSVGTGDEKLFFGSGTQLSVL.

The table lists this clonotype with many counts. The rearrangement links TRBV5-4 to TRBJ2-7; maybe TRBD1 (6 bases). The CDR3 runs to 16 residues. Germline CDR1 SGHNT, CDR2 YYREEE (reference sequence). V was cut by 2 bases and J by 0 bases, with 15 bases left in between. The CDR3, as DNA: TGTGCCAGCAGCTTACCGGGACATACGAGCTCCTACGAGCAGTACTTC. This encodes CASSLPGHTSSYEQYF.

This clonotype was recorded a few times. V gene TRBV28 combines with J gene TRBJ2-7, with D possibly being TRBD1 or TRBD2 (5 bases each). V was shortened by 11 bases and J by 4 bases, with 21 bases between the two germline ends. The germline gives CDR1 MDHEN, CDR2 SYDVKM. The CDR3 totals 14 residues. The chain's CDR3 is CAGRDGSVRYEQYF. In DNA, the CDR3 is TGTGCCGGCCGGGACGGTTCGGTAAGATACGAGCAGTACTTC.

The V gene is TRBV7-9, the J gene TRBJ2-3, with TRBD1 matching 8 bases. The CDR3 has 14 amino acids. From germline, CDR1 is SEHNR and CDR2 FQNEAQ (reference sequence). V lost 9 bases and J lost 2; bases outside the gene matches: 7. The CDR3 here is CASNLDRDTDTQYF. The CDR3, as DNA: TGTGCCAGTAACTTGGACAGGGACACAGATACGCAGTATTTT.

Notes on this clonotype: This could be a read error, since a much larger clone is one nucleotide away. The chain recombines TRBV5-5 with TRBJ1-5, with 7 positions matching TRBD1. CDR1 and CDR2 from the germline V gene are SGHKS and YYEKEE (reference sequence). The CDR3 loop spans 15 amino acids. The V gene end was trimmed by 10 bases and the J gene end by 6 bases; junction bases not matched to a gene: 16. CDR3 nucleotide sequence: TGTGCCGGCTCCCCCGGGGGCTGGGACAGTCAGCCCCAGCATTTT. Amino acids: CAGSPGGWDSQPQHF. Supplemented by reference TRBV5-5 and TRBJ1-5, the full variable domain reads DAGVTQSPTHLIKTRGQQVTLRCSPISGHKSVSWYQQVLGQGPQFIFQYYEKEERGRGNFPDRFSARQFPNYSSELNVNALLLGDSALYLCAGSPGGWDSQPQHFGDGTRLSIL.

In the case of this clonotype: Given a much more abundant clone one base away, this may be a read error. The chain is built from TRBV20-1 and TRBJ2-3; D is undetermined. There are 16 residues in the CDR3. Between the trimmed V and J ends, which lost 0 bases and 7 bases, there was a span of 20 bases. Looked up from germline, CDR1 is DFQATT and CDR2 is SNEGSKA (reference sequence). CDR3 in DNA: TGCAGTGCTAGAGAAATTAGTCGGGTCAGGAGCTATACGCAGTATTTT. This gives the protein CSAREISRVRSYTQYF.

This clonotype has more than one count but fewer than ten. This chain joins TRBV20-1 and TRBJ1-1; D is possibly TRBD1 (6 bases). Germline CDR1 DFQATT, CDR2 SNEGSKA (reference sequence). CDR3 length: 11 amino acids. The V end lost 4 bases, the J end lost 5 bases, and 8 bases lay between the germline ends. CDR3 bases: TGCAGTGCTAACAGGGTAACTGAAGCTTTCTTT. Encoded protein: CSANRVTEAFF.

Worth noting for this clonotype: Mismatch with germline at one junction end may stem from a read error. The V call is TRBV7-7, the J call TRBJ2-5, with 7 bases aligning to TRBD1. The J call could be wrong; TRBJ2-7 is a better fit for the DNA end. The CDR3 totals 15 residues. The germline CDR1 and CDR2 sequences are SSHAT and FNYEAQ (reference sequence). CDR3 in DNA: TGTGCTAGCAGCCAAGGGGACAGTTTTACATCCGAGCAGTACTTC. It yields the protein CASSQGDSFTSEQYF.

As concerns this clonotype: The junction differs from germline at one of its ends, possibly a read error. The V and J genes are TRBV7-9 and TRBJ1-2, with D possibly TRBD1 on 5 matching bases. The CDR3 spans 17 residues. Germline V gene data show CDR1 as SEHNR and CDR2 as FQNEAQ (reference sequence). The CDR3 coding sequence is TGTACCAGCAGCGGATTGAGGGGAGGGCCCACTAACTATGGCTACACCTTC. This translates into CTSSGLRGGPTNYGYTF.

This clonotype showed up just a few times. The chain joins TRBV20-1 to TRBJ1-4, with D maybe TRBD1 (6 bases). V lost 5 bases to trimming and J lost 8 bases, with 18 bases between them. CDR1 and CDR2 (germline): DFQATT, SNEGSKA (reference sequence). The CDR3 is made up of 14 amino acids. The chain's CDR3 is CSAPYGGLGEKLFF. The CDR3 DNA is TGCAGTGCTCCCTACGGGGGGCTAGGAGAAAAACTGTTTTTT.